This TCR beta chain was recorded in a study of OX40 agonist ivuxolimab in advanced cancers. A note on the overall study: Ivuxolimab was an agonistic, fully human IgG2 monoclonal antibody directed against OX40 (CD134), a costimulatory receptor. Intravenous ivuxolimab was administered to patients every 2 weeks at six dose levels: 0.01, 0.1, 0.3, 1.5, 3 and 10 mg/kg. The dose-escalation cohort was 82.7% male with a mean age of approximately 60 years, ranging from roughly 20 to 80. The paper describes the monotherapy dose-escalation part (N of about 52 patients) of the phase I trial of ivuxolimab. Three dose-escalation patients achieved partial responses, one with hepatocellular carcinoma and two with cutaneous melanoma. Patients were allowed to have had prior anti-PD-1, anti-PD-L1 or anti-CTLA-4 therapy, and 40% of the dose-escalation patients had previously received checkpoint inhibitors. Of the approximately 50 dose-escalation patients, hepatocellular carcinoma was present in some 19, melanoma in roughly 15, renal cell carcinoma in 9 and head and neck cancer in 9. The purpose of peripheral TCRbeta sequencing was to test whether ivuxolimab changed TCR sequence diversity and led to clonal T-cell expansion. What the work shows at the level of the full study, not this receptor alone: After ivuxolimab, more expanded clones were found on average in CD8+ T cells than in CD4+ T cells. At doses of 0.1 to 3.0 mg/kg, clonal expansion of both CD4+ and CD8+ T cells in blood was seen between baseline and week 6. Which antigens the clonally expanded peripheral T cells were specific for was not determined. In partial responders in the 0.1-3.0 mg/kg groups, normalized peripheral clonal expansion was found to be among the lowest, especially among CD8+ T cells. Low levels of normalized T-cell clonal expansion were also seen in some nonresponding patients.

The trial excluded patients who had a history of autoimmune disease or who were on systemic immunosuppression. Peripheral blood for TCR sequencing was drawn from every dose cohort at baseline, at cycle 4 day 1 and at cycle 7 day 1. Samples were obtained from an open-label, multicenter, first-in-human phase I dose-escalation trial of ivuxolimab. Adults with locally advanced or metastatic head and neck squamous cell, hepatocellular, melanoma or renal cell carcinoma were enrolled in the trial. Before TCR sequencing, CD4+ T cells and CD8+ T cells were sorted from peripheral blood as separate populations. The junction shows trimming of 3 bases on V and 3 bases on J, plus 11 bases between the germline ends. CDR1 is given as SNHLY and CDR2 as FYNNEI, both from the germline V gene. From the cysteine through the phenylalanine, the CDR3 covers 15 amino acids. The sequence is cut down to CDR3 DNA, 45 bases in frame from base 1.

Regarding this clone: Its antigen has not been determined. Base qualities are missing; no much larger clone stands one base away.

To sequence the TCRbeta CDR3 region, genomic DNA was isolated from the sorted cells. The immunoSEQ Assay was used to sequence the TCRbeta CDR3 regions. TCRdb mirrors the immuneACCESS table, restricted to in-frame sequences. Some clones are absent from its copies; in checked studies, under half trace to an unresolved V gene, and the reason for the others is unknown. This sample has 65,000 to 85,000 clones in its table, and 93% of those were observed once. Approximately 15% of the sample is taken by the ten largest. The rearranged chain carries TRBV2 and TRBJ2-2; the D segment could be TRBD2, given 5 matching bases. This sequence was found in an adult with an advanced solid tumor such as melanoma, head and neck, liver or kidney cancer. Sequences were derived from CD4+ or CD8+ T cells sorted from blood, sampled in a trial of the OX40 agonist ivuxolimab. The CDR3 protein sequence reads: CASSDMRVHTGELFF. DNA sequence: TGTGCCAGCAGTGATATGAGGGTCCACACCGGGGAGCTGTTTTTT.